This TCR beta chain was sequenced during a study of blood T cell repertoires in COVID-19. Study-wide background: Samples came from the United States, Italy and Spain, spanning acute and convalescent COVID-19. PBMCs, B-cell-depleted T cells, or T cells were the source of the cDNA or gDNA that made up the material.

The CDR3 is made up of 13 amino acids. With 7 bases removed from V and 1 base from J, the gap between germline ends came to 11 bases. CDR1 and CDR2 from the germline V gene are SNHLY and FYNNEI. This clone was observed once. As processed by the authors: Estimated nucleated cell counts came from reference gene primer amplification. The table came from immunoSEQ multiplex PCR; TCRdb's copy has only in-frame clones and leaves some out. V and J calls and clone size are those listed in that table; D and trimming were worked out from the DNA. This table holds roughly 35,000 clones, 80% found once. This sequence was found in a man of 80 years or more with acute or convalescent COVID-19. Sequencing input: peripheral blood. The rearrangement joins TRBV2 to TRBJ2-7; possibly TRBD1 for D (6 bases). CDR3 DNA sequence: TGTGCCAGCAAATGGGGACAATCCTACGAGCAGTACTTC. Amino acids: CASKWGQSYEQYF.